A single sample is the source of the 28 T cell receptor beta chains below, sequenced in a study of identical twins. Via MiXCR, TCRdb re-called the 5' RACE reads, giving one row per CDR3 protein. This sample has roughly 770,000 distinct CDR3 sequences, with around a sixth found just once. These same records also appear under a second study, on T cells expressing NK-cell markers.

The source material was PBMCs. These receptor sequences come from a woman in her late teens or twenties in good health.

V and J are TRBV20-1 and TRBJ2-7; D is uncertain. From germline, CDR1 is DFQATT and CDR2 SNEGSKA (reference sequence). Trimming left V 1 base short and J 4 bases short, with 11 bases between. This CDR3 region has 13 residues. The CDR3 nucleotides are TGCAGTGCTAGAGCTGAAGAATTTTACGAGCAGTACTTC. Protein sequence: CSARAEEFYEQYF.

V is TRBV11-2 and J is TRBJ2-5; D gene ambiguous. The V and J ends lost 2 bases and 5 bases respectively, with 15 bases between them. The CDR3 covers 15 residues. Per germline, CDR1 SGHAT and CDR2 FQNNGV. Here the CDR3 reads CASSLSAGLGETQYF. As DNA, the CDR3 is TGTGCCAGCAGCTTATCGGCAGGCCTAGGGGAGACCCAGTACTTC.

Only a few counts were recorded for this clonotype. The chain employs TRBV6-2 or TRBV6-3 and TRBJ2-5, with D possibly being TRBD1 (6 bases). The length of the CDR3 is 14 residues. Trimming took 7 bases from V and 2 from J, leaving 14 bases between them. The V gene's germline CDR1 is MNHEY and CDR2 SVGEGT. CDR3 DNA sequence: TGTGCCAGCATCTACGGGGACACGCAAGAGACCCAGTACTTC. This sequence encodes CASIYGDTQETQYF.

This clonotype turned up a few times. The chain links TRBV2 to TRBJ2-3; D is ambiguous. Germline V gives CDR1 SNHLY, CDR2 FYNNEI. With 2 bases removed from V and 0 bases from J, the gap between germline ends came to 9 bases. The CDR3 spans 15 residues. This CDR3 reads CASSESGSSTDTQYF. Written as DNA, the CDR3 is TGTGCCAGCAGTGAATCGGGTTCTAGCACAGATACGCAGTATTTT.

This clonotype has more than one count but fewer than ten. The rearrangement joins TRBV12-5 to TRBJ1-5, with D perhaps matching TRBD1 (5 bases). V was pared by 6 bases and J by 7 bases, with 13 bases between. The CDR3 is 13 amino acids. The germline gives CDR1 LGHNT, CDR2 FRNRAP. CDR3 in amino acids: CASGRDGAQPQHF. DNA of the CDR3: TGTGCTAGTGGCCGGGACGGGGCACAGCCCCAGCATTTT.

The V gene is TRBV7-9, the J gene TRBJ2-3, with D hard to call. CDR1 is SEHNR and CDR2 is FQNEAQ in the germline V gene (reference sequence). Trimming removed 1 base from V and 4 bases from J, with 9 bases in between. This CDR3 region has 14 residues. CDR3 loop: CASSLGVPSDTQYF. CDR3 DNA sequence: TGTGCCAGCAGCTTAGGAGTTCCCTCAGATACGCAGTATTTT.

The gene calls are TRBV5-4 and TRBJ2-1; 7 bases match TRBD1. CDR1 SGHNT and CDR2 YYREEE come from the germline V gene (reference sequence). The CDR3 contains 13 residues. Trimming took 4 bases from V and 5 from J; bases not matched to a gene: 3. The CDR3: CASSTGQHNEQFF. CDR3 DNA sequence: TGTGCCAGCAGCACGGGACAGCACAATGAGCAGTTCTTC.

This chain joins TRBV6-1 and TRBJ2-7; TRBD2 is a possible D gene (6 bases). The CDR3 loop spans 15 amino acids. V shed 5 bases and J shed 6 bases, with 20 bases lying between them. Germline assignment: CDR1 MNHNS and CDR2 SASEGT. CDR3 region: CASSPPRGTQGEQYF. The CDR3 DNA is TGTGCCAGCAGTCCCCCTCGCGGGACCCAAGGCGAGCAGTACTTC.

This clonotype has only a few counts. The rearrangement uses TRBV7-6 and TRBJ2-3; 10 bases agree with TRBD2. This CDR3 has 16 amino acids. Germline CDR1 SGHVS, CDR2 FNYEAQ. V lost 5 bases, J lost 4 bases, and 9 bases stayed unmatched. CDR3 DNA sequence: TGTGCCAGCAGCCTCGGGACTAGCGATGACGCAGATACGCAGTATTTT. It yields the protein CASSLGTSDDADTQYF.

Only a few counts were recorded for this clonotype. The chain is built from TRBV4-3 and TRBJ2-1, with a tentative D call TRBD1 (6 bases). Germline-derived CDR1 and CDR2 are LGHNA and YSLEER. Deletions cut 0 bases from V and 9 bases from J, with 9 bases between. The CDR3 runs 13 residues. CDR3 sequence (DNA): TGCGCCAGCAGCCAAGATGTAGGGGGTGAGCAGTTCTTC. It yields the protein CASSQDVGGEQFF.

This clonotype was counted at least ten times. V is TRBV24-1 and J is TRBJ1-1; D is unclear. The germline V gene encodes CDR1 KGHDR and CDR2 SFDVKD. V dropped 1 base and J dropped 1 base, with 15 bases sitting between them. This CDR3 region has 17 residues. Here the CDR3 reads CATSDFSPTDENTEAFF. The CDR3 region has the DNA TGTGCCACCAGTGATTTCTCCCCGACGGACGAGAACACTGAAGCTTTCTTT.

V is TRBV20-1 and J is TRBJ1-2; unclear D gene. V lost 1 base to trimming and J lost 3 bases, with 6 bases between them. This CDR3 comprises 12 residues. Germline V gene lookup returns CDR1 DFQATT and CDR2 SNEGSKA (reference sequence). DNA of the CDR3: TGCAGTGCTAGAGCCGATGACTATGGCTACACCTTC. Its translation is CSARADDYGYTF.

This chain uses TRBV2 with TRBJ1-1; TRBD1 might be the D (5 bases). V gave up 5 bases and J gave up 3 bases, with 10 bases separating them. The CDR3 has 13 amino acids. From germline, CDR1 is SNHLY and CDR2 FYNNEI. In DNA form, the CDR3 reads TGTGCCAGCAGTTCAGGGTTCCACACTGAAGCTTTCTTT. Protein product: CASSSGFHTEAFF.

This clonotype was seen a handful of times. The CDR3 sequence: CASSRGGPQTYTQYF. CDR3 DNA: TGTGCCAGCAGTAGAGGGGGTCCCCAAACCTATACGCAGTATTTT. The V call is TRBV7-2, the J call TRBJ2-3, with D possibly TRBD1 on 6 matching bases. The CDR3 runs to 15 residues. Deletions cut 6 bases from V and 7 bases from J, with 20 bases between. CDR1 SGHTA and CDR2 FQGNSA come from the germline V gene.

The CDR3 region is CASSDITGGSYEQYF. Here the CDR3 DNA reads TGCGCCAGCAGTGACATTACAGGGGGCTCCTACGAGCAGTACTTC. The rearrangement links TRBV10-1 to TRBJ2-7; 8 bases agree with TRBD1. CDR3 size: 15 residues. J was trimmed by 0 bases and V by 3 bases; bases with no gene match: 4. The germline V gene has CDR1 WNHNN and CDR2 SYGVQD (reference sequence).

This clonotype was seen ten or more times. V usage is TRBV20-1 and J usage is TRBJ2-3; 8 bases line up with TRBD2. Germline-derived CDR1 and CDR2 are DFQATT and SNEGSKA (reference sequence). V was pared by 5 bases and J by 0 bases, with 7 bases of the junction left unmatched. The CDR3 is 15 residues long. CDR3 in DNA: TGCAGTGCTTTCAGCGGGGGCCGAAGCACAGATACGCAGTATTTT. The encoded protein is CSAFSGGRSTDTQYF.

In its sample, this clonotype was seen a few times. This chain uses TRBV12-3 or TRBV12-4 with TRBJ1-5, with D perhaps TRBD1 (5 bases). This CDR3 has 15 residues. V gave up 3 bases and J gave up 6 bases, with 15 bases separating them. The CDR3 spells CASSFRPGLGQPQHF. The CDR3 bases are TGTGCCAGCAGTTTTAGGCCAGGGTTGGGTCAGCCCCAGCATTTT.

This clonotype was detected a few times. This chain links TRBV5-1 with TRBJ1-6; D is ambiguous. The length of the CDR3 is 14 residues. V was shortened by 1 base and J by 6 bases, with 8 bases between the two germline ends. CDR1 and CDR2 from the germline V gene are SGHRS and YFSETQ. This CDR3 reads CASSLSLGNSPLHF. CDR3 bases: TGCGCCAGCAGCTTGTCCCTAGGTAATTCACCCCTCCACTTT.

This clonotype was seen more than once but under ten times. This chain links TRBV18 with TRBJ2-3; D not resolved. Trimming pared 3 bases from V and 3 bases from J, leaving 7 bases between. Germline loops: CDR1 KGHSH, CDR2 LQKENI. CDR3 size: 13 residues. The CDR3 sequence: CASSPTATDTQYF. CDR3 nucleotide sequence: TGTGCCAGCTCACCTACAGCAACAGATACGCAGTATTTT.

V is TRBV12-3 or TRBV12-4 and J is TRBJ1-1; 7 bases line up with TRBD1. The CDR3 spans 13 residues. V lost 10 bases, J lost 0 bases, and 5 bases stayed unmatched. CDR3 nucleotide sequence: TGTGCCACCAAAGGACAGGTGAACACTGAAGCTTTCTTT. Translated, it gives CATKGQVNTEAFF.

This CDR3 reads CASTDRGNGELFF. CDR3 nucleotides: TGCGCCAGCACCGATCGGGGGAACGGGGAGCTGTTTTTT. The chain is built from TRBV5-1 and TRBJ2-2; possibly TRBD2 for D (6 bases). There are 13 residues in the CDR3. Per germline, CDR1 SGHRS and CDR2 YFSETQ. V was pared by 6 bases and J by 7 bases, with 13 bases between. Full variable domain (remainder filled in from reference TRBV5-1 and TRBJ2-2): KAGVTQTPRYLIKTRGQQVTLSCSPISGHRSVSWYQQTPGQGLQFLFEYFSETQRNKGNFPGRFSGRQFSNSRSEMNVSTLELGDSALYLCASTDRGNGELFFGEGSRLTVL.

In this sample, this clonotype turned up a few times. This chain connects TRBV7-2 to TRBJ2-1; 12 nucleotides line up with TRBD2. This CDR3 has 19 residues. CDR1 is SGHTA, CDR2 FQGNSA, per germline. V trimming: 0 bases; J trimming: 0 bases; junction bases outside the gene matches: 6. The CDR3 spells CASSLARTSGISSYNEQFF. The CDR3 bases are TGTGCCAGCAGCTTAGCCCGGACTAGCGGGATTAGCTCCTACAATGAGCAGTTCTTC.

V and J are TRBV20-1 and TRBJ1-1; D is undetermined. The germline V gene encodes CDR1 DFQATT and CDR2 SNEGSKA (reference sequence). The CDR3 length is 12 residues. The germline V and J ends were trimmed by 6 bases and 4 bases, with 12 bases remaining between them. The CDR3 nucleotides are TGCAGTGCCTCCAGGTCGGGCACTGAAGCTTTCTTT. Its translation is CSASRSGTEAFF.

Remarks on this clonotype: Mismatch with germline at one junction end may stem from a read error. The chain combines TRBV24-1 with TRBJ2-7; D ambiguous. The CDR3 runs to 11 residues. The germline V gene has CDR1 KGHDR and CDR2 SFDVKD. CDR3: CATSDTPSLPF. The CDR3 DNA is TGTGCCACCAGTGATACCCCGAGCCTACCCTTC.

This clonotype occurred a few times. This chain joins TRBV12-3 or TRBV12-4 and TRBJ1-6, with TRBD1 matching 7 bases. Trimming cost V 7 bases and J 10 bases; bases outside gene matches: 10. The CDR3 has 14 amino acids. CDR3 nucleotide sequence: TGTGCCAGCACTCAAACAGGGGTGGAATCACCCCTCCACTTT. Protein product: CASTQTGVESPLHF.

The chain carries TRBV20-1 and TRBJ2-1; TRBD2 matches at 11 bases. The V and J ends lost 6 bases and 6 bases, in that order; junction bases with no gene match: 10. Germline V gene data show CDR1 as DFQATT and CDR2 as SNEGSKA (reference sequence). The CDR3 is 15 amino acids. CDR3 sequence: CSAPRLAGIVNEQFF. The CDR3 DNA reads TGCAGTGCCCCAAGACTAGCGGGAATCGTCAATGAGCAGTTCTTC.

The chain couples TRBV20-1 to TRBJ1-5; D might be TRBD1 (5 bases). Germline CDR1 DFQATT, CDR2 SNEGSKA (reference sequence). The CDR3 totals 12 residues. Between the trimmed V and J ends, which lost 6 bases and 2 bases, there was a span of 8 bases. This CDR3 reads CSADSGNQPQHF. CDR3 sequence (DNA): TGCAGTGCCGACAGCGGCAATCAGCCCCAGCATTTT.

This rearrangement joins TRBV18 to TRBJ1-5; D gene uncertain. Germline CDR1 is KGHSH and CDR2 is LQKENI. This CDR3 comprises 14 residues. V shed 3 bases and J shed 2 bases, with 8 bases lying between them. DNA of the CDR3: TGTGCCAGCTCACCCGCAGTTGGCAATCAGCCCCAGCATTTT. Translating it yields CASSPAVGNQPQHF.